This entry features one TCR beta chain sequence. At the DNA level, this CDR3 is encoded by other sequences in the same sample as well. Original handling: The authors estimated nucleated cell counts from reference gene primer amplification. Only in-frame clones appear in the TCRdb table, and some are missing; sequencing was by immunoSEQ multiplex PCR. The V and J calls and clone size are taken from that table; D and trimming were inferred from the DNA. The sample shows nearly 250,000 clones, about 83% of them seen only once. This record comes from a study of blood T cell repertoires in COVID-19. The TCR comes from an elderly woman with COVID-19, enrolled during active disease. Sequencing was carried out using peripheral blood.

CDR3: CASRTQGNTEAFF. The CDR3 coding sequence is TGTGCCAGCAGAACCCAGGGAAACACTGAAGCTTTCTTT. J is TRBJ1-1 and V is TRBV7-2; the D gene is possibly TRBD1 (5 bases). Trimming pared 6 bases from V and 2 bases from J, leaving 10 bases between. This CDR3 comprises 13 residues. From germline, CDR1 is SGHTA and CDR2 FQGNSA.